This paragraph reports one TCR beta chain. The assay was immunoSEQ multiplex PCR, and TCRdb's table has in-frame clones only and misses some. Here the sample spans approximately 60,000 clones, roughly 93% being singletons. The source of the sample is a study of cytomegalovirus exposure and HLA in healthy donors. V gave up 4 bases and J gave up 1 base, with 11 bases separating them. The CDR3 runs 14 residues. Germline V gene data show CDR1 as SGDLS and CDR2 as YYNGEE. Sequenced sample: PBMCs. The receptor was isolated from a woman between 18 and 30 years old in good health and CMV-seronegative. V and J are TRBV9 and TRBJ2-5, with D perhaps TRBD1 (6 bases). CDR3 nucleotides: TGTGCCAGCAGCCCCCAGGGGTTCCAAGAGACCCAGTACTTC. This sequence encodes CASSPQGFQETQYF.